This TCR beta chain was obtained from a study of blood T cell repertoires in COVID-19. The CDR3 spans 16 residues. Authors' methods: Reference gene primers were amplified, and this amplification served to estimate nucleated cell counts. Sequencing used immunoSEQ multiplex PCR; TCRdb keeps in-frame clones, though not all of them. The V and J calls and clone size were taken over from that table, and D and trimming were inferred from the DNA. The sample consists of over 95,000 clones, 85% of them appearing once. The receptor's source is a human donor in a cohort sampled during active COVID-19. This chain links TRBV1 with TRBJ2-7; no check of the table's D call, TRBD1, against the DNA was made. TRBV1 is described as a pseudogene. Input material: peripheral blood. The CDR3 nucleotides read TGCACCAGCAGCCGCCCGGGACAGGGGTGCCTCGACGAGCAGTACTTC. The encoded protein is CTSSRPGQGCLDEQYF.